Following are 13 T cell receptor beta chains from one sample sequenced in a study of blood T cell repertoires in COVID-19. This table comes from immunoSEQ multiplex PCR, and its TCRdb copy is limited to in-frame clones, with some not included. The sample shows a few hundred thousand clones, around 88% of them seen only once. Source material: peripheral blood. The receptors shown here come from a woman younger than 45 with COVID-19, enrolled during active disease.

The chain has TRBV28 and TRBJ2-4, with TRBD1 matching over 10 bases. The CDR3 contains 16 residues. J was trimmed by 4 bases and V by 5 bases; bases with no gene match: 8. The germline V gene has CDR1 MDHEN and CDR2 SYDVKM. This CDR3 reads CASSRDRGWPKNIQYF. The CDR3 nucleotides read TGTGCCAGCAGTCGGGACAGGGGATGGCCTAAAAACATTCAGTACTTC.

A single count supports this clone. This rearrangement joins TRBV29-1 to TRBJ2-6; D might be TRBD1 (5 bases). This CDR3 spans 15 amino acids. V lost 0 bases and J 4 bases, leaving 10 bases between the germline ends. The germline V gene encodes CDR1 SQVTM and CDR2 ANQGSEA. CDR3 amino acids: CSVEDLGLGANVLTF. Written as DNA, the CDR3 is TGCAGCGTTGAAGATCTGGGGCTGGGGGCCAACGTCCTGACTTTC.

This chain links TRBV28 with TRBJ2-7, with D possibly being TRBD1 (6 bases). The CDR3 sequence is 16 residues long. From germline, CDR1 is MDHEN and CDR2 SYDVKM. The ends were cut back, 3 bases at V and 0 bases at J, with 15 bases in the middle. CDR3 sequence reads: CASSLGDRQFSYEQYF. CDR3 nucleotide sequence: TGTGCCAGCAGTTTGGGAGACAGGCAGTTCTCCTACGAGCAGTACTTC.

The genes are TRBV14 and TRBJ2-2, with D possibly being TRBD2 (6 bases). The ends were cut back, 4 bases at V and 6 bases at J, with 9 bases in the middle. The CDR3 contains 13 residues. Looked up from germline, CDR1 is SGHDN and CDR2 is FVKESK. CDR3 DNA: TGTGCCAGCAGCCTCATAGCGGCCGGGGAGCTGTTTTTT. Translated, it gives CASSLIAAGELFF.

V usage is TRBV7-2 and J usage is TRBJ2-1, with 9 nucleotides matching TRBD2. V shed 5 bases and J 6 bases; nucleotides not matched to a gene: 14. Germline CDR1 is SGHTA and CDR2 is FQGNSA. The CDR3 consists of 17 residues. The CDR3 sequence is CASSRGGSGSVSNEQFF. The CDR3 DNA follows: TGTGCCAGCAGCAGAGGGGGTAGCGGGAGTGTCAGCAATGAGCAGTTCTTC.

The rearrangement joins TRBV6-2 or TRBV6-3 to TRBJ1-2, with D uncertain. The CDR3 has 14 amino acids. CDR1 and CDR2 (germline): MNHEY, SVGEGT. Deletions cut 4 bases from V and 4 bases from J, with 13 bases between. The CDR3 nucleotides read TGTGCCAGCAGTTCAGCAGAGGGTAGCTATGGCTACACCTTC. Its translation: CASSSAEGSYGYTF.

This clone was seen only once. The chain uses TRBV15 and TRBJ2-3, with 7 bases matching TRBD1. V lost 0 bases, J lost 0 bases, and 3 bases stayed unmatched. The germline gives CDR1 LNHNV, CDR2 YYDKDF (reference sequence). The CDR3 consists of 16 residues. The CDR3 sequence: CATSRDAGGSTDTQYF. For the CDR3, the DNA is TGTGCCACCAGCAGAGATGCAGGGGGAAGCACAGATACGCAGTATTTT.

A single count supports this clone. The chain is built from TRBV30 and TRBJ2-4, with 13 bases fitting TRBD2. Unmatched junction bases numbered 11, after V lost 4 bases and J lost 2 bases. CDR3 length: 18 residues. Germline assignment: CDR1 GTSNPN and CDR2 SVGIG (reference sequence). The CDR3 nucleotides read TGTGCCTGGACGGAAAGACTAGCGGGAGGTTCGTCCAAAAACATTCAGTACTTC. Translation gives CAWTERLAGGSSKNIQYF.

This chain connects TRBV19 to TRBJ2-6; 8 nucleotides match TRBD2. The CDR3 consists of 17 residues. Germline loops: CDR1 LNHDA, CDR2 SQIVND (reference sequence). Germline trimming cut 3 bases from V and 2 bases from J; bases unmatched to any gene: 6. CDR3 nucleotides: TGTGCCAGTAGTATCTCCGTCGGGAGGGCTGGGGCCAACGTCCTGACTTTC. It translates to CASSISVGRAGANVLTF.

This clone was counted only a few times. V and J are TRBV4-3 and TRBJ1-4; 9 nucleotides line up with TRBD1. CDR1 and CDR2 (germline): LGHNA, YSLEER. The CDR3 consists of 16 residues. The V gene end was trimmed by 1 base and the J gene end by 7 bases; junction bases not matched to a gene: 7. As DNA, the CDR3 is TGCGCCAGCAGCCAAGGGACCGGGACAGGGACTGAAAAACTGTTTTTT. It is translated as CASSQGTGTGTEKLFF.

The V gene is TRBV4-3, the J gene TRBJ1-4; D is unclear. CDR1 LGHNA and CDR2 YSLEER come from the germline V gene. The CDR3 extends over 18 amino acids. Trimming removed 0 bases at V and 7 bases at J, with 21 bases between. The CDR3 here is CASSQDLYDGGKVEKLFF. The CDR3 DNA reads TGCGCCAGCAGCCAAGATCTTTACGATGGAGGGAAAGTTGAAAAACTGTTTTTT.

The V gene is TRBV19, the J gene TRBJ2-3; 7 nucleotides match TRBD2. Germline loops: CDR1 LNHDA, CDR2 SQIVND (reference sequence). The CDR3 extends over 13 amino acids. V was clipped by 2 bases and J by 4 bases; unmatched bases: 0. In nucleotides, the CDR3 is TGTGCCAGTAGTATACTAGCGGCAGATACGCAGTATTTT. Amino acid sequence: CASSILAADTQYF.

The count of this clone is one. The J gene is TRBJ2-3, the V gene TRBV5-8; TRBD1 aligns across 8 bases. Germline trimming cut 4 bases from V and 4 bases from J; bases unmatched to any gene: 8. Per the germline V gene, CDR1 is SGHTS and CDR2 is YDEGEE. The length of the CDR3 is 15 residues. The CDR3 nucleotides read TGTGCCAGCAGCCCCGGTCAGGGGGCCGCAGATACGCAGTATTTT. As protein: CASSPGQGAADTQYF.